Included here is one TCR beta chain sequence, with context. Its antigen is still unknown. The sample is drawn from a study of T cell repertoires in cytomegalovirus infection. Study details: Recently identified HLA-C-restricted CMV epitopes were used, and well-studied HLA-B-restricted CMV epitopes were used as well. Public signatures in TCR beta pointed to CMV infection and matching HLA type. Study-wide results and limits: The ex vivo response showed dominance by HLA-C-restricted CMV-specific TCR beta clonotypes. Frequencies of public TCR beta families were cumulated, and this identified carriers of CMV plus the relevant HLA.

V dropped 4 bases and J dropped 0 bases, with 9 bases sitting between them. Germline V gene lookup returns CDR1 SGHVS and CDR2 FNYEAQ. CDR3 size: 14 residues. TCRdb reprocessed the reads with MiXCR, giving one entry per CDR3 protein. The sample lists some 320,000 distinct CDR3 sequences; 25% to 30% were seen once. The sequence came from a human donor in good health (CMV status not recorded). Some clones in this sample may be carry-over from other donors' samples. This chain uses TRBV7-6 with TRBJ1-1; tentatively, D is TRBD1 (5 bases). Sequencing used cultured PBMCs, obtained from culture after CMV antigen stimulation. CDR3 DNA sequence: TGTGCCAGCAGCTCGGGACTCGTGAACACTGAAGCTTTCTTT. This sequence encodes CASSSGLVNTEAFF.